This T cell receptor (beta chain) emerged from a study of Tregs in tolerant kidney transplant recipients. Study-wide results and limits: Some patients' samples used different primers over time, so nucleotide sequences weren't comparable.

The CDR3 contains 14 residues. Per the germline V gene, CDR1 is SGHRS and CDR2 is YFSETQ. Trimming shortened V by 0 bases and J by 2 bases, and 8 bases separated the two germline ends. Thawed PBMCs were FACS-sorted into unstimulated CD4+CD25+CD127- regulatory T cells, CD4+CD25- non-regulatory cells, CD4 and CD8 cells. Worth noting for this clone: Its antigen remains unknown. The read gets to within 3 residues of the CDR3 end, and the germline J gene fills in the rest.

Clones were sequenced by immunoSEQ multiplex PCR, and TCRdb holds only the in-frame ones, with some missing. This sample's clone table lists about 48,000 clones. The receptor comes from a human donor who received a combined kidney and bone marrow transplant. The chain uses TRBV5-1 and TRBJ1-2; tentative D call: TRBD1 (6 bases). The starting material was CD4+ T cells from blood, obtained before the transplant. The CDR3: CASSLDRDNYGYTF. The sequenced CDR3 bases are TGCGCCAGCAGCTTGGACAGGGACAACTATGGC.